A selection of T cell receptor beta chains follows, all from one sample in a study of T cell responses to AZD1222 COVID-19 vaccine. The table came from immunoSEQ multiplex PCR; TCRdb's copy has only in-frame clones and leaves some out. The sample lists roughly 100,000 clones, around 87% occurring once. The input for sequencing was peripheral blood, taken on day 0 of AZD1222 vaccination. These TCRs come from an adult in good health. Both conserved end residues are part of each CDR3. The order of the fields is J gene, clone size, V gene, D gene, CDR3 protein, CDR3 DNA. D genes are given only for firm matches. The size entry is marked missing in some rows and otherwise reads once, few, many or a size class.

>TRBJ2-2|-|TRBV10-3|-
CAIKRQPYGELFF
TGTGCCATCAAGAGACAGCCTTACGGGGAGCTGTTTTTT
>TRBJ2-7|once|TRBV5-1|-
CASSLEGGEQYF
TGCGCCAGCAGCTTGGAAGGGGGCGAGCAGTACTTC
>TRBJ2-5|-|TRBV28|-
CASSPREYQETQYF
TGTGCCAGCAGTCCTAGGGAGTACCAAGAGACCCAGTACTTC
>TRBJ2-5|few|TRBV27|-
CASSSAPRGTQYF
TGTGCCAGCAGTTCAGCCCCCAGGGGGACCCAGTACTTC
>TRBJ1-4|-|TRBV6-1|-
CASSEIRSNEKLFF
TGTGCCAGCAGTGAAATCAGGAGTAATGAAAAACTGTTTTTT
>TRBJ1-1|-|TRBV27|TRBD1
CASSPLWTGKGTEAFF
TGTGCCAGCAGTCCCCTTTGGACAGGGAAGGGCACTGAAGCTTTCTTT
>TRBJ1-1|-|TRBV15|-
CATSRAQGTEAFF
TGTGCCACCAGCAGAGCACAGGGAACTGAAGCTTTCTTT
>TRBJ2-1|-|TRBV6-5|-
CASKDLYNEQFF
TGTGCCAGCAAGGACCTATACAATGAGCAGTTCTTC
>TRBJ2-7|few|TRBV4-3|TRBD2
CASSQWTSGSLNEQYF
TGCGCCAGCAGCCAATGGACTAGCGGGAGTTTAAACGAGCAGTACTTC
>TRBJ1-5|-|TRBV30|-
CAWSVAVNQPQHF
TGTGCCTGGAGTGTGGCAGTCAATCAGCCCCAGCATTTT
>TRBJ1-6|-|TRBV28|-
CASTTSTGPPHSPLHF
TGTGCCAGCACCACATCGACAGGTCCCCCACATTCACCCCTCCACTTT
>TRBJ2-5|-|TRBV7-2|TRBD1
CASSATGGRETQYF
TGTGCCAGCAGCGCAACAGGGGGCAGGGAGACCCAGTACTTC
>TRBJ1-1|-|TRBV18|-
CASSPRRDEYVGTEAFF
TGTGCCAGCTCACCTAGGCGAGATGAGTATGTGGGCACTGAAGCTTTCTTT
>TRBJ2-1|once|TRBV5-4|-
CASSPQAQYNEQFF
TGTGCCAGCAGCCCCCAAGCCCAATACAATGAGCAGTTCTTC
>TRBJ1-3|-|TRBV30|-
CAWSGQGGGGTIYF
TGTGCCTGGAGTGGGCAGGGTGGAGGGGGGACCATATATTTT
>TRBJ1-2|-|TRBV19|-
CASSIPGAGVDYGYTF
TGTGCCAGTAGTATCCCTGGGGCAGGGGTGGACTATGGCTACACCTTC
>TRBJ2-6|-|TRBV5-6|-
CASSLDRGHGANVLTF
TGTGCCAGCAGCTTGGATCGGGGGCACGGGGCCAACGTCCTGACTTTC
>TRBJ1-3|-|TRBV2|-
CASINGGALSGNTIYF
TGTGCCAGCATCAACGGAGGCGCACTCTCTGGAAACACCATATATTTT
>TRBJ1-2|few|TRBV30|-
CAWSPLERNGRTYGYTF
TGTGCCTGGAGTCCCCTCGAGAGGAACGGGAGAACCTATGGCTACACCTTC
>TRBJ2-1|few|TRBV5-1|TRBD2
CASSLEGTSGGTEQFF
TGCGCCAGCAGCTTGGAGGGGACTAGCGGGGGGACTGAGCAGTTCTTC
>TRBJ2-1|-|TRBV9|TRBD2
CASSDGGYNEQFF
TGTGCCAGCAGCGACGGGGGGTACAATGAGCAGTTCTTC
>TRBJ2-1|-|TRBV28|TRBD2
CASSSTLAGYLNEQFF
TGTGCCAGCAGTTCCACGCTAGCGGGCTACTTAAATGAGCAGTTCTTC
>TRBJ2-3|once|TRBV5-1|TRBD2
CASSLAGLAVTDTQYF
TGCGCCAGCAGCTTGGCTGGACTAGCGGTCACAGATACGCAGTATTTT
>TRBJ2-2|-|TRBV7-2|-
CASSSTTGQNTGELFF
TGTGCCAGCAGCTCGACGACAGGCCAGAACACCGGGGAGCTGTTTTTT
>TRBJ2-7|-|TRBV6-5|-
CASRHNQGYHEQYF
TGTGCCAGCCGTCACAATCAGGGTTACCACGAGCAGTACTTC